This TCR beta chain appears in the sequencing data of a study of blood T cell repertoires in COVID-19. Study-level background: Specimens from acute and convalescent COVID-19 originated in the United States, Italy and Spain. The analysed material was cDNA or gDNA that came from T cells, B-cell-depleted T cells, or PBMCs.

Germline V gives CDR1 KGHDR, CDR2 SFDVKD. Trimming stripped 7 bases from V and 3 bases from J, with 9 bases between. The CDR3 covers 13 residues. Per the authors' pipeline: Using reference gene primer amplification, nucleated cell counts were estimated. Sequencing used immunoSEQ multiplex PCR; TCRdb keeps in-frame clones, though not all of them. V and J calls and clone size are as listed in that table; D and trimming were resolved from the DNA. This sample has 310,000 or so clones, with about 83% found just once. The receptor comes from a woman aged 45-60 years with acute or convalescent COVID-19. This chain joins TRBV24-1 and TRBJ2-1, with D unclear. Sequencing was performed on peripheral blood. DNA of the CDR3: TGTGCCACCAGACAGAATGACTACAATGAGCAGTTCTTC. It encodes CATRQNDYNEQFF.